Detailed here is one TCR beta chain. V was clipped by 2 bases and J by 2 bases, with 7 bases between them. Germline V gene data show CDR1 as LNHDA and CDR2 as SQIVND (reference sequence). The CDR3 runs 14 residues. These data belong to a study of blood T cell dynamics during melanoma immunotherapy. Study at large: Metastatic melanoma patients received first-line pembrolizumab or nivolumab plus ipilimumab.

Here immunoSEQ multiplex PCR was the method, and the copy in TCRdb shows in-frame clones only, minus some. This sample yields thousands of clones, of which 88% are seen a single time; around 2% belongs to the top ten. Described time point: week 3, after first cycle of checkpoint inhibitor. The genes are TRBV19 and TRBJ1-5; D not resolved. This receptor was taken from a human donor with melanoma. The sequencing here drew on blood, taken from a patient treated with checkpoint blockade. The CDR3 DNA is TGTGCCAGTAGTATAAGCGGGGGCAATCAGCCCCAGCATTTT. This encodes CASSISGGNQPQHF.